This T cell receptor (beta chain) was retrieved from a study of cytotoxic CD8 clonotypes in ibrutinib-treated CLL. Germline V lookup: CDR1 SGHNT, CDR2 YYREEE (reference sequence). J was trimmed by 4 bases and V by 4 bases; bases with no gene match: 14. This CDR3 comprises 17 residues. Some clones are missing from TCRdb's copy, which holds only in-frame ones; the method was immunoSEQ multiplex PCR. The table shows hundreds of thousands of clones, with around four fifths occurring only once. The chain has TRBV5-4 and TRBJ1-2; TRBD1 matches 9 bases. This TCR came from a human donor with chronic lymphocytic leukemia. The sequencing here drew on PBMCs, taken before ibrutinib treatment. The DNA for the CDR3 is TGTGCCAGCAGCGAGCTTCCGGGACAGGGCGAAGCCTATGGCTACACCTTC. Its protein product is CASSELPGQGEAYGYTF.